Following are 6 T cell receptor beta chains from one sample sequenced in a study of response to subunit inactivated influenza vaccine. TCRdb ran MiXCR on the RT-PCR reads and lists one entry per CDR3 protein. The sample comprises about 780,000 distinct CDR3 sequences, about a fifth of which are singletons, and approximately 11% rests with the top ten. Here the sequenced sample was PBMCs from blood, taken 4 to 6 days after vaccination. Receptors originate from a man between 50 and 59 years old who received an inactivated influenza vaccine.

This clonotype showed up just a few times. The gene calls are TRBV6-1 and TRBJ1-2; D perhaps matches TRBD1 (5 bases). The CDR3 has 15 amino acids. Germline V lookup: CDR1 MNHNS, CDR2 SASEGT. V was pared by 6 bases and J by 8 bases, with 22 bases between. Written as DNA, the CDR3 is TGTGCCAGCAGCAACATACCCCGGGACGTCTGGGGCTACACCTTC. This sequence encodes CASSNIPRDVWGYTF.

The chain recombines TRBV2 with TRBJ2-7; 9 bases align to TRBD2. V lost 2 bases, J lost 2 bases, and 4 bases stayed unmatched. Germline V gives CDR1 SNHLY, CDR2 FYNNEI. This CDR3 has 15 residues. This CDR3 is CASSERASGAYEQYF. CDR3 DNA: TGTGCCAGCAGTGAAAGGGCTAGCGGGGCCTACGAGCAGTACTTC.

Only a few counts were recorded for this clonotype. The CDR3 nucleotides read TGTGCCAGCAAGGGTGCGGGAGGGCCGTTTTTTGAGCAGTTCTTC. It specifies CASKGAGGPFFEQFF. The V call is TRBV12-3 or TRBV12-4, the J call TRBJ2-1, with TRBD2 matching over 9 bases. Losses at the gene ends were 7 bases for V and 9 bases for J; bases not matched to a gene: 13. This CDR3 contains 15 residues.

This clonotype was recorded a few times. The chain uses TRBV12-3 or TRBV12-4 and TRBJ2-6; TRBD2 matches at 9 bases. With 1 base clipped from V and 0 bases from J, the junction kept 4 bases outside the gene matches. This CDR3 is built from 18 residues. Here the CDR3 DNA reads TGTGCCAGCAGTTTAGTAGCGGGAGTCTCCTCTGGGGCCAACGTCCTGACTTTC. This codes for CASSLVAGVSSGANVLTF.

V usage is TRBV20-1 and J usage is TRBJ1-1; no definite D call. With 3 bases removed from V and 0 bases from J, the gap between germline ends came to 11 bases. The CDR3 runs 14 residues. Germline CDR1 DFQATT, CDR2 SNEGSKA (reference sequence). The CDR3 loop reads CSASKGSMNTEAFF. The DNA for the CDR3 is TGCAGTGCTAGCAAGGGCAGTATGAACACTGAAGCTTTCTTT.

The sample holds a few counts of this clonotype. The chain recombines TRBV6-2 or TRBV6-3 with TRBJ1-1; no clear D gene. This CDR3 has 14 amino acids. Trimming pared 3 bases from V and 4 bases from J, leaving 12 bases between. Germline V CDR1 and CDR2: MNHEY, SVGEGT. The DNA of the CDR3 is TGTGCCAGCAGTTATGCGGTCGTGAGCACTGAAGCTTTCTTT. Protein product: CASSYAVVSTEAFF.